These 5 T cell receptor beta chains were sequenced from one sample in a study of blood T cells in healthy people across ages. Sample-barcoded 5' priming and a J-beta primer mix drove a second PCR of about 7 to 11 cycles. TCRdb analysed the 5' RACE reads with MiXCR anew, one entry per CDR3 protein. The table shows about 1.6 million distinct CDR3 sequences, with roughly 32% occurring only once. The sample taken for sequencing was blood. The receptors stem from a woman in her twenties or thirties in good health.

Many counts were recorded for this clonotype. CDR3 protein: CAITPGGGGGDEQYF. The CDR3 nucleotides are TGTGCCATCACGCCTGGAGGGGGGGGCGGCGACGAGCAGTACTTC. J is TRBJ2-7 and V is TRBV10-3; possible D gene TRBD2, 7 bases. This CDR3 has 15 residues. Germline assignment: CDR1 ENHRY and CDR2 SYGVKD. Trimming removed 7 bases from V and 5 bases from J, with 21 bases in between.

Concerning this clonotype itself: An end of the junction does not agree with germline; a read error may underlie this. The gene calls are TRBV7-2 and TRBJ2-4; the match to TRBD2 covers 10 bases. The J call may be wrong; the DNA end is better matched by TRBJ2-5. The CDR3 loop spans 15 amino acids. Germline V gene lookup returns CDR1 SGHTA and CDR2 FQGNSA. CDR3 region: CASSHPAGGRETQYF. The CDR3 coding sequence is TGCGCCAGCAGCCACCCAGCGGGGGGGCGCGAGACCCAGTACTTC.

The J gene is TRBJ2-3, the V gene TRBV7-3; tentatively, D is TRBD2 (5 bases). The length of the CDR3 is 17 residues. Germline CDR1 reads SGHTA; CDR2 reads FQGTGA. The V end lost 1 base, the J end lost 4 bases, and 18 bases lay between the germline ends. CDR3 protein: CASSLRGSADGPDTQYF. CDR3 DNA: TGTGCCAGCAGCTTAAGAGGCTCAGCGGACGGCCCAGATACGCAGTATTTT. The whole variable domain, filled in from reference TRBV7-3 and TRBJ2-3, reads GAGVSQTPSNKVTEKGKYVELRCDPISGHTALYWYRQSLGQGPEFLIYFQGTGAADDSGLPNDRFFAVRPEGSVSTLKIQRTERGDSAVYLCASSLRGSADGPDTQYFGPGTRLTVL.

This clonotype was seen a handful of times. The chain combines TRBV4-1 with TRBJ2-3; no firm D call. V was trimmed by 1 base and J by 2 bases, leaving 10 bases between them. This CDR3 has 15 residues. The germline gives CDR1 MGHRA, CDR2 YSYEKL. The chain's CDR3 is CASSQGLGLTDTQYF. The CDR3 DNA sequence: TGCGCCAGCAGCCAAGGGTTAGGGCTCACAGATACGCAGTATTTT.

The CDR3 region is CASSRSAWAGGAEQFF. CDR3 bases: TGTGCCAGCAGTCGATCCGCCTGGGCGGGAGGGGCTGAGCAGTTCTTC. V and J are TRBV28 and TRBJ2-1; the match to TRBD2 covers 9 bases. This CDR3 has 16 amino acids. V lost 5 bases, J lost 9 bases, and 14 bases stayed unmatched. Per germline, CDR1 MDHEN and CDR2 SYDVKM.